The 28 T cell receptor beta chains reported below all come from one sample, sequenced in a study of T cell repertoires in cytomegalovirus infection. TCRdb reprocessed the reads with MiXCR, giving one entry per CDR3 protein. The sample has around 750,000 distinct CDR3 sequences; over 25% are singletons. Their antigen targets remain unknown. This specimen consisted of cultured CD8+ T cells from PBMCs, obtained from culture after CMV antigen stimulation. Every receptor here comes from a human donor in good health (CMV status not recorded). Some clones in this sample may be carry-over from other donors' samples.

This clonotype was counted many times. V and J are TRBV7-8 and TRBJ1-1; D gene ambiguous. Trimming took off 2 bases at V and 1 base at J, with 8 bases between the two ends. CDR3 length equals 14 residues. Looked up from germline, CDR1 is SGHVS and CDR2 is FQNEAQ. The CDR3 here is CASSLRKGNTEAFF. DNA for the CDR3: TGTGCCAGCAGCTTACGCAAGGGGAACACTGAAGCTTTCTTT. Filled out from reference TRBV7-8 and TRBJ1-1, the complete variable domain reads GAGVSQSPRYKVAKRGQDVALRCDPISGHVSLFWYQQALGQGPEFLTYFQNEAQLDKSGLPSDRFFAERPEGSVSTLKIQRTQQEDSAVYLCASSLRKGNTEAFFGQGTRLTVV.

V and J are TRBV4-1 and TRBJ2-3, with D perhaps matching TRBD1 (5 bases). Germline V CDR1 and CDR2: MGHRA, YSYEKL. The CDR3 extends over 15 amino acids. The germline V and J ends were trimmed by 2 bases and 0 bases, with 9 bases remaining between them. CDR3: CASSQQGVSTDTQYF. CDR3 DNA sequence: TGCGCCAGCAGCCAACAGGGTGTGAGCACAGATACGCAGTATTTT.

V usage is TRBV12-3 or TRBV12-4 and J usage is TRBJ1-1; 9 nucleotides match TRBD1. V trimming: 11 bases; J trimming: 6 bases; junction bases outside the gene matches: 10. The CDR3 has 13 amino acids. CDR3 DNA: TGTGCCCTACGGACAGGGGCGCATCCTGAAGCTTTCTTT. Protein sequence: CALRTGAHPEAFF.

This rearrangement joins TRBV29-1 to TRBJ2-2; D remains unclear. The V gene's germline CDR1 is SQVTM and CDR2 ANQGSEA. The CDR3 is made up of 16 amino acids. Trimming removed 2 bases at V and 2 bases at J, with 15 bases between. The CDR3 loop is CSVERKVKGNTGELFF. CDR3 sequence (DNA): TGCAGCGTTGAAAGAAAAGTAAAGGGTAACACCGGGGAGCTGTTTTTT.

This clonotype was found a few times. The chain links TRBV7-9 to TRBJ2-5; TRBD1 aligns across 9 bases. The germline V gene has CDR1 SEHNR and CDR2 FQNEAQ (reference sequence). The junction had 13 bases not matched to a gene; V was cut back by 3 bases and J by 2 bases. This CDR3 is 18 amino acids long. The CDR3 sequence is CASSFIRRDRDLQETQYF. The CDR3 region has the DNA TGTGCCAGCAGCTTCATTCGCCGGGACAGGGACCTTCAAGAGACCCAGTACTTC.

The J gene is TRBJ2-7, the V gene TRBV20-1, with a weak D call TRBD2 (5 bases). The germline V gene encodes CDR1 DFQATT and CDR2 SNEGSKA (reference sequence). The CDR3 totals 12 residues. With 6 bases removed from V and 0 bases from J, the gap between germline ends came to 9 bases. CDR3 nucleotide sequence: TGCAGTGCAAGCGGTGCCTCCTACGAGCAGTACTTC. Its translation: CSASGASYEQYF.

In DNA form, the CDR3 reads TGTGCCAGTAGTATAGATCTCGGGTATGAGACCCAGTACTTC. This translates into CASSIDLGYETQYF. The V and J genes are TRBV19 and TRBJ2-5; the D is unclear. CDR1 and CDR2 from the germline V gene are LNHDA and SQIVND (reference sequence). V gave up 0 bases and J gave up 5 bases, with 10 bases separating them. The CDR3 has 14 amino acids.

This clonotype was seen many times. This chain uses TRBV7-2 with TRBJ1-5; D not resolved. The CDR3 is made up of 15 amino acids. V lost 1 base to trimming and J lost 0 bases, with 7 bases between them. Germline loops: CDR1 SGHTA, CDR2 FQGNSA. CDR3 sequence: CASSLVIGSNQPQHF. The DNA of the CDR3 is TGTGCCAGCAGCTTAGTTATCGGTAGCAATCAGCCCCAGCATTTT.

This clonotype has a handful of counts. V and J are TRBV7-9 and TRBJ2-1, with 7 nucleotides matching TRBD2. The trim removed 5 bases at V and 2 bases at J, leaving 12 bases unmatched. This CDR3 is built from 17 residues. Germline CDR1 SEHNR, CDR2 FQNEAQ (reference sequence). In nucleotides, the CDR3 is TGTGCCAGCAGCCGATCCGGGACTACAGGACCCTACAATGAGCAGTTCTTC. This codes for CASSRSGTTGPYNEQFF. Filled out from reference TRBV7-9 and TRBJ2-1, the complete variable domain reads DTGVSQNPRHKITKRGQNVTFRCDPISEHNRLYWYRQTLGQGPEFLTYFQNEAQLEKSRLLSDRFSAERPKGSFSTLEIQRTEQGDSAMYLCASSRSGTTGPYNEQFFGPGTRLTVL.

As DNA, the CDR3 is TGTGCCAGCAGAGTGCCCCCCGTCACCGGGGAGCTGTTTTTT. Residues: CASRVPPVTGELFF. The chain joins TRBV25-1 to TRBJ2-2; D is unresolved. Between the trimmed V and J ends, which lost 6 bases and 4 bases, there was a span of 12 bases. The CDR3 covers 14 residues. Germline V CDR1 and CDR2: MGHDK, SYGVNS.

The DNA of the CDR3 is TGTGCCAGCAGTTTCTCGACAGACTACAATGAGCAGTTCTTC. This translates into CASSFSTDYNEQFF. The V call is TRBV28, the J call TRBJ2-1; TRBD1 is a possible D gene (5 bases). V lost 3 bases and J 3 bases, leaving 9 bases between the germline ends. Looked up from germline, CDR1 is MDHEN and CDR2 is SYDVKM. This CDR3 has 14 residues.

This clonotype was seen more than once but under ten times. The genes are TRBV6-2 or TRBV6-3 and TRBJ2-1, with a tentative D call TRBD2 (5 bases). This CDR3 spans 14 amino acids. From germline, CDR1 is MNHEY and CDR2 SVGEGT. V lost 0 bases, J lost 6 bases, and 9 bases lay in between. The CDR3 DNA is TGTGCCAGCAGTTACTCGATTGGGAGCAATGAGCAGTTCTTC. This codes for CASSYSIGSNEQFF.

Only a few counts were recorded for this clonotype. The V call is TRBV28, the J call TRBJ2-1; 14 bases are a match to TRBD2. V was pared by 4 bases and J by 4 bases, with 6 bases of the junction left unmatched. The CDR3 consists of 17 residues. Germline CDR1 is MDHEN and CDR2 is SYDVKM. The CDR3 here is CASSSRLAGGPYNEQFF. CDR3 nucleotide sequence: TGTGCCAGCAGTTCCAGACTAGCGGGGGGGCCTTACAATGAGCAGTTCTTC.

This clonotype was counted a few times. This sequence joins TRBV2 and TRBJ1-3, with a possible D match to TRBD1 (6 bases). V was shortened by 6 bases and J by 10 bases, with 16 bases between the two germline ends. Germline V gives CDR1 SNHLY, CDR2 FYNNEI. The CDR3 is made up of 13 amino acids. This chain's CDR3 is CASRSRDTITIYF. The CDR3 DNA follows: TGTGCCAGCAGGTCCCGGGACACAATAACCATATATTTT.

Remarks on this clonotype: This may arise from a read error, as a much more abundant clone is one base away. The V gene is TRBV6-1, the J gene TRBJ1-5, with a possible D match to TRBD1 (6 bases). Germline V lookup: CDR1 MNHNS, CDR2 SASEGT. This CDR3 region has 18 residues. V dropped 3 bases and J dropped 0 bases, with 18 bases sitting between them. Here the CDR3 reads CASSDPRQVHHSNQPQHF. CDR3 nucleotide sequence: TGTGCCAGCAGTGACCCTCGACAGGTCCATCATAGCAATCAGCCCCAGCATTTT.

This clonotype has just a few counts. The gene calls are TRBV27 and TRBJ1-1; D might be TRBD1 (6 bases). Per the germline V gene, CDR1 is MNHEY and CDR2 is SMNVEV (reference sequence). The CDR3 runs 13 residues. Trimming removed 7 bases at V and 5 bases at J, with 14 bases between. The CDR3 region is CASTQGRRTEAFF. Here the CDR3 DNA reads TGTGCCAGCACACAGGGAAGGAGGACTGAAGCTTTCTTT.

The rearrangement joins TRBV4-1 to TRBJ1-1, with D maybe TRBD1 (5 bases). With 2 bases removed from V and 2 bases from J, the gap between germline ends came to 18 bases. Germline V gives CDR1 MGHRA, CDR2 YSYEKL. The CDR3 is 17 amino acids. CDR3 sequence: CASSQWKTGTANTEAFF. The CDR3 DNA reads TGCGCCAGCAGCCAATGGAAGACTGGGACGGCAAACACTGAAGCTTTCTTT.

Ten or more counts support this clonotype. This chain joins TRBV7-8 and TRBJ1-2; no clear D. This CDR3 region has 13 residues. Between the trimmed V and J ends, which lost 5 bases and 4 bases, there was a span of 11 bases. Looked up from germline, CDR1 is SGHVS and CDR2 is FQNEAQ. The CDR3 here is CASSPILTYGYTF. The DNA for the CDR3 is TGTGCCAGCAGCCCGATCCTTACCTATGGCTACACCTTC. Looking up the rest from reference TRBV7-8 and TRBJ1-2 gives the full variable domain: GAGVSQSPRYKVAKRGQDVALRCDPISGHVSLFWYQQALGQGPEFLTYFQNEAQLDKSGLPSDRFFAERPEGSVSTLKIQRTQQEDSAVYLCASSPILTYGYTFGSGTRLTVV.

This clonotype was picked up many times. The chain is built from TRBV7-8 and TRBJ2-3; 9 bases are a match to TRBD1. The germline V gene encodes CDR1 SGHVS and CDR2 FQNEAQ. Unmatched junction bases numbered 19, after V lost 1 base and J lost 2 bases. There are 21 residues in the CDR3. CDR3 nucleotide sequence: TGTGCCAGCAGCTTAGTAAGGTCCGGGACAGGGCTCCCCACGGACACAGATACGCAGTATTTT. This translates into CASSLVRSGTGLPTDTDTQYF.

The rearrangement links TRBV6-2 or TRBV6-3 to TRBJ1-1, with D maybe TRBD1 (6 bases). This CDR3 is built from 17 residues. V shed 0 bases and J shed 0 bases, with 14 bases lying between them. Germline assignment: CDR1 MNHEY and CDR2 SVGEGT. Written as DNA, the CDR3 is TGTGCCAGCAGTTACTCCCTTCTTACAGGGCTGAACACTGAAGCTTTCTTT. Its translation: CASSYSLLTGLNTEAFF.

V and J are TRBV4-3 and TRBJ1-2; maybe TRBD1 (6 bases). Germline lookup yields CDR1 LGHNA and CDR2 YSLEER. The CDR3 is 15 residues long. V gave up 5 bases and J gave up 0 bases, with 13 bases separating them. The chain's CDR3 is CASSDTGQANYGYTF. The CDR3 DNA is TGCGCCAGCAGCGACACAGGGCAAGCTAACTATGGCTACACCTTC.

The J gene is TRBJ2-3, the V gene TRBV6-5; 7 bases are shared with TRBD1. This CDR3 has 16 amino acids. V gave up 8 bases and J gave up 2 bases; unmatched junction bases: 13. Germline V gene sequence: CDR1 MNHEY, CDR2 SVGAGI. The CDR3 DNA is TGTGCCAGCGGAACCGGGACAGCTCTTCCCACAGATACGCAGTATTTT. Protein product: CASGTGTALPTDTQYF.

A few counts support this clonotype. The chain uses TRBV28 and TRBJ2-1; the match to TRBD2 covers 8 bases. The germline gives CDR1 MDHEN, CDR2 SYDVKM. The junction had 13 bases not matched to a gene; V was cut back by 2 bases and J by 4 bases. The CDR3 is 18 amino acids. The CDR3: CASSLLLEERGIYNEQFF. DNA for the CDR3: TGTGCCAGCAGTTTACTACTTGAGGAGCGGGGGATTTACAATGAGCAGTTCTTC.

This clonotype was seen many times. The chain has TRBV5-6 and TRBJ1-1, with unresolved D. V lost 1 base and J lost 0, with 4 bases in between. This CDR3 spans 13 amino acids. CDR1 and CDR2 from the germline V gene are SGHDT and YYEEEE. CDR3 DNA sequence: TGTGCCAGCAGCTTGTACATGAACACTGAAGCTTTCTTT. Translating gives CASSLYMNTEAFF. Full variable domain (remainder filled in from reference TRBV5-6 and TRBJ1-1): DAGVTQSPTHLIKTRGQQVTLRCSPKSGHDTVSWYQQALGQGPQFIFQYYEEEERQRGNFPDRFSGHQFPNYSSELNVNALLLGDSALYLCASSLYMNTEAFFGQGTRLTVV.

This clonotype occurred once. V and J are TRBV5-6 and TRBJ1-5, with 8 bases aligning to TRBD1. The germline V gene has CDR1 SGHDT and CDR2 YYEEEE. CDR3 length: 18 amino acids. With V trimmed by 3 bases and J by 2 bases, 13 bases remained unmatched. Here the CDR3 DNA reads TGTGCCAGCAGCTCCCGGACAGGGATTTATAGAGGCAATCAGCCCCAGCATTTT. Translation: CASSSRTGIYRGNQPQHF.

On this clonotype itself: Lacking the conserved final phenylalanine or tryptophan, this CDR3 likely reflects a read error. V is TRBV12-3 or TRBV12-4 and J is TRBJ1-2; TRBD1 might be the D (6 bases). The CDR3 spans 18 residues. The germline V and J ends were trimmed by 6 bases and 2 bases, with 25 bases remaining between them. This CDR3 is CASSTGSGGPPVNYGYTI. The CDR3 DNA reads TGTGCCAGCAGCACAGGGAGCGGTGGCCCACCGGTCAACTATGGCTACACCATC.

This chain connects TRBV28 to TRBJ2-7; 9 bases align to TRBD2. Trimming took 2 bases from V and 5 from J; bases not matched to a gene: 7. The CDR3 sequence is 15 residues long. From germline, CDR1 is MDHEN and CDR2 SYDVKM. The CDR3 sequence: CASSLPEGLAHEQYF. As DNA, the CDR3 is TGTGCCAGCAGTTTACCCGAGGGACTAGCTCACGAGCAGTACTTC.

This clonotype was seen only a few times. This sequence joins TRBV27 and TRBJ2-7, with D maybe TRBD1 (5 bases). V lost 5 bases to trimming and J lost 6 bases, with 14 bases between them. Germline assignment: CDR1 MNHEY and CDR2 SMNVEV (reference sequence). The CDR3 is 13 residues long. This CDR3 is CASSEAGQGEQYV. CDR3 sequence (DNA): TGTGCCAGCAGTGAGGCCGGGCAGGGCGAGCAGTACGTC.